Presented here are 19 T cell receptor beta chains from one specimen sequenced in a study of human T cells and chemical hapten exposure (dated by TCRdb to the early 2020s). The library came from RACE. TCRdb lists the instrument as NextSeq 500. TCRdb applied fastp at Q25 and MiXCR to the public reads, then kept only in-frame beta chains. Each entry is one CDR3 protein sequence, shown with its most common DNA and genes. This sample holds around 300,000 distinct CDR3 sequences; 5% to 6.5% were observed only once. The leading ten clones occupy about 8.2% of the sample. The label giving this sample's time point can be read as: pre-sensitization, week 0. Taken with the paper, the label for treatment or condition translates to: therapeutic diphenylcyclopropenone sensitization with weekly scalp DPC. The specimen comprised whole blood, sampled in connection with sensitization to the hapten diphenylcyclopropenone (DPC). Every receptor here comes from a woman under 30 with alopecia areata. Some clones in this sample may be carry-over from other donors' samples.

This clonotype has more than one count but fewer than ten. V gene TRBV13 combines with J gene TRBJ2-1; weak D call: TRBD2 (5 bases). V lost 1 base and J 2 bases, leaving 9 bases between the germline ends. CDR1 is PRHDT and CDR2 is FYEKMQ in the germline V gene (reference sequence). The CDR3 covers 15 residues. The CDR3 DNA sequence: TGTGCCAGCAGCTTAGCGGGGTTGCCCTACAATGAGCAGTTCTTC. Its translation is CASSLAGLPYNEQFF.

This clonotype was seen at least ten times. The CDR3 region is CAISDVQVRETAENQPQHF. CDR3 bases: TGTGCCATCAGTGATGTCCAGGTCCGCGAAACCGCAGAGAATCAGCCCCAGCATTTT. V and J are TRBV10-3 and TRBJ1-5; no definite D call. V shed 3 bases and J shed 4 bases, with 25 bases lying between them. Germline assignment: CDR1 ENHRY and CDR2 SYGVKD. CDR3 length: 19 residues.

This clonotype was recorded a few times. The chain recombines TRBV27 with TRBJ2-5; possible D gene TRBD1, 5 bases. CDR3 length equals 15 residues. CDR1 and CDR2 from the germline V gene are MNHEY and SMNVEV (reference sequence). The V end was cut by 4 bases, the J end by 0 bases, with 12 bases between. In nucleotides, the CDR3 is TGTGCCAGCAGTTCCCCTTTGGACAACCAAGAGACCCAGTACTTC. It encodes CASSSPLDNQETQYF.

This clonotype occurred a few times. The chain carries TRBV23-1 and TRBJ1-5; TRBD1 matches 10 bases. TRBV23-1 belongs to the ORF category, with a function that is uncertain. The CDR3 runs to 20 residues. Trimming took 4 bases from V and 0 from J; bases not matched to a gene: 15. The CDR3 spells CASSPNPTGTGAYSNQPQHF. DNA of the CDR3: TGCGCCAGCAGTCCCAACCCCACCGGGACAGGGGCATATAGCAATCAGCCCCAGCATTTT.

This clonotype was picked up many times. The DNA for the CDR3 is TGTGCCAGCAGCTTAGAGGGGGCCAACGTCCTGACTTTC. It specifies CASSLEGANVLTF. J is TRBJ2-6 and V is TRBV5-4; the D is unclear. V gave up 2 bases and J gave up 4 bases, with 4 bases separating them. Germline V gene sequence: CDR1 SGHNT, CDR2 YYREEE (reference sequence). CDR3 length equals 13 residues.

Ten or more counts support this clonotype. V and J are TRBV27 and TRBJ2-7; 10 nucleotides agree with TRBD1. V shed 2 bases and J 5 bases; nucleotides not matched to a gene: 6. From germline, CDR1 is MNHEY and CDR2 SMNVEV (reference sequence). CDR3 length equals 15 residues. CDR3 amino acids: CASSLGTGVSHEQYF. The DNA of the CDR3 is TGTGCCAGCAGTTTAGGGACAGGGGTATCCCACGAGCAGTACTTC.

The chain uses TRBV6-2 or TRBV6-3 and TRBJ2-5, with 8 bases fitting TRBD1. The CDR3 runs to 13 residues. From germline, CDR1 is MNHEY and CDR2 SVGEGT. V gave up 7 bases and J gave up 2 bases; unmatched junction bases: 3. This CDR3 reads CASTGQGQETQYF. The CDR3 DNA reads as TGTGCCAGCACCGGACAGGGACAAGAGACCCAGTACTTC.

V is TRBV27 and J is TRBJ1-2, with a weak D call TRBD1 (5 bases). The CDR3 totals 12 residues. CDR1 is MNHEY, CDR2 SMNVEV, per germline (reference sequence). Trimming stripped 6 bases from V and 8 bases from J, with 13 bases between. DNA for the CDR3: TGTGCCAGCAGCCAGGGAACGAACGGCTACACCTTC. It codes for CASSQGTNGYTF.

This clonotype was found a few times. This chain joins TRBV7-2 and TRBJ2-3; possible D gene TRBD1, 6 bases. The V gene's germline CDR1 is SGHTA and CDR2 FQGNSA. This CDR3 is built from 16 residues. The V and J ends lost 4 bases and 2 bases respectively, with 16 bases between them. CDR3 in DNA: TGTGCCAGCAGCTCAGAAGGACAGCGGCCCACAGATACGCAGTATTTT. It codes for CASSSEGQRPTDTQYF.

This chain connects TRBV9 to TRBJ2-1; 8 bases agree with TRBD2. Germline CDR1 SGDLS, CDR2 YYNGEE. J was trimmed by 7 bases and V by 2 bases; bases with no gene match: 11. CDR3 length: 16 residues. The CDR3 loop reads CASSVIGGANHNEQFF. The CDR3 DNA reads TGTGCCAGCAGCGTTATCGGGGGGGCCAATCATAATGAGCAGTTCTTC. Drawing the rest from reference TRBV9 and TRBJ2-1, the complete variable domain is DSGVTQTPKHLITATGQRVTLRCSPRSGDLSVYWYQQSLDQGLQFLIQYYNGEERAKGNILERFSAQQFPDLHSELNLSSLELGDSALYFCASSVIGGANHNEQFFGPGTRLTVL.

This clonotype showed up many times. This chain uses TRBV11-1 with TRBJ1-6; D gene uncertain. CDR3 length: 14 residues. V gave up 5 bases and J gave up 6 bases, with 11 bases separating them. Germline CDR1 and CDR2: SGHAT and FQDESV (reference sequence). CDR3 nucleotide sequence: TGTGCCAGCAGCCAAGACGGTATTAATTCACCCCTCCACTTT. Translated, it gives CASSQDGINSPLHF.

This clonotype was found a few times. The chain has TRBV3-1 and TRBJ2-5, with TRBD2 matching over 7 bases. V shed 3 bases, J shed 0 bases, and the junction held 7 bases outside the gene matches. This CDR3 region has 16 residues. Germline CDR1 LGHDT, CDR2 YNNKEL (reference sequence). The CDR3 nucleotides read TGTGCCAGCAGCCATGGACTAGACCTGTACCAAGAGACCCAGTACTTC. Its protein is CASSHGLDLYQETQYF.

The V call is TRBV4-3, the J call TRBJ2-5; 11 positions agree with TRBD2. J was trimmed by 4 bases and V by 0 bases; bases with no gene match: 10. This CDR3 comprises 18 residues. Germline V gene sequence: CDR1 LGHNA, CDR2 YSLEER. The CDR3 sequence is CASSQDPPSGGTLETQYF. CDR3 nucleotide sequence: TGCGCCAGCAGCCAAGATCCGCCTAGCGGGGGGACCTTAGAGACCCAGTACTTC.

This clonotype was found a few times. This chain uses TRBV3-1 with TRBJ1-2, with 7 bases that match TRBD1. This CDR3 region has 16 residues. Germline loops: CDR1 LGHDT, CDR2 YNNKEL (reference sequence). V trimming: 0 bases; J trimming: 4 bases; junction bases outside the gene matches: 8. CDR3 sequence (DNA): TGTGCCAGCAGCCAAGATCGGGGACAGTCTCTCTATGGCTACACCTTC. Translating gives CASSQDRGQSLYGYTF.

This clonotype has only a few counts. J is TRBJ2-5 and V is TRBV28, with D uncertain. V was shortened by 7 bases and J by 2 bases, with 14 bases between the two germline ends. CDR1 MDHEN and CDR2 SYDVKM come from the germline V gene. The CDR3 is made up of 14 amino acids. The CDR3 reads CASNSGLGQETQYF. DNA for the CDR3: TGTGCCAGCAACTCGGGCCTCGGGCAAGAGACCCAGTACTTC.

This clonotype was counted only a few times. The chain carries TRBV4-3 and TRBJ2-1; D tentatively fits TRBD1 or TRBD2 (5 bases each). V lost 4 bases, J lost 4 bases, and 17 bases lay in between. The CDR3 extends over 16 amino acids. Germline CDR1 LGHNA, CDR2 YSLEER. CDR3 region: CASSRRGSAEYNEQFF. CDR3 bases: TGCGCCAGCAGCCGCCGGGGCTCCGCGGAATACAATGAGCAGTTCTTC.

The sample holds a few counts of this clonotype. The chain recombines TRBV6-2 or TRBV6-3 with TRBJ2-1; the match to TRBD1 covers 12 bases. The trim removed 0 bases at V and 8 bases at J, leaving 5 bases unmatched. CDR1 and CDR2 from the germline V gene are MNHEY and SVGEGT. The length of the CDR3 is 16 residues. The CDR3 DNA is TGTGCCAGCAGTTACTCCCCGGGACAGGGGGCCGATGAGCAGTTCTTC. This encodes CASSYSPGQGADEQFF.

This clonotype was found many times. This chain links TRBV5-1 with TRBJ1-4; D call uncertain. Germline assignment: CDR1 SGHRS and CDR2 YFSETQ. CDR3 length equals 14 residues. The V gene lost 5 bases and the J gene lost 0 bases, with 8 bases spanning the gap. This CDR3 is CASSPDSTNEKLFF. In DNA form, the CDR3 reads TGCGCCAGCAGTCCGGACTCAACTAATGAAAAACTGTTTTTT. Drawing the rest from reference TRBV5-1 and TRBJ1-4, the complete variable domain is KAGVTQTPRYLIKTRGQQVTLSCSPISGHRSVSWYQQTPGQGLQFLFEYFSETQRNKGNFPGRFSGRQFSNSRSEMNVSTLELGDSALYLCASSPDSTNEKLFFGSGTQLSVL.

This clonotype was observed a handful of times. This chain joins TRBV7-2 and TRBJ1-1; 9 bases are a match to TRBD1. The CDR3 is 13 amino acids. V was pared by 5 bases and J by 7 bases, with 5 bases of the junction left unmatched. Germline V CDR1 and CDR2: SGHTA, FQGNSA. The CDR3 sequence: CASSPADRGEAFF. As DNA, the CDR3 is TGTGCCAGCAGCCCGGCGGACAGGGGTGAAGCTTTCTTT.